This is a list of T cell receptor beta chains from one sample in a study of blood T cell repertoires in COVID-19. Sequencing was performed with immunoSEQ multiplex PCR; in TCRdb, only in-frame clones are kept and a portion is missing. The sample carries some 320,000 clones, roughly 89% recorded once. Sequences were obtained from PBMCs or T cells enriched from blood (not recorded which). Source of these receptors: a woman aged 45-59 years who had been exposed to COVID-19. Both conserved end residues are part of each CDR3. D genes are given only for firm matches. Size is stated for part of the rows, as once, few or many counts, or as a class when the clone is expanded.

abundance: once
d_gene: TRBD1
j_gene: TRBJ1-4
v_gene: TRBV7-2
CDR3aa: CASSSPTGPAGKLFF
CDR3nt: TGTGCCAGCAGCTCCCCGACAGGGCCCGCTGGGAAACTGTTTTTT

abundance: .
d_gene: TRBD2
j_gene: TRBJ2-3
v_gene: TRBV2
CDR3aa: CASSLTSGVSTDTQYF
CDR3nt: TGTGCCAGCAGCCTGACTAGCGGGGTTAGCACAGATACGCAGTATTTT

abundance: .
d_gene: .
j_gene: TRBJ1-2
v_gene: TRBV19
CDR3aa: CASSILRGEGGYTF
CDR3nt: TGTGCCAGTAGTATTCTCCGGGGTGAAGGCGGCTACACCTTC

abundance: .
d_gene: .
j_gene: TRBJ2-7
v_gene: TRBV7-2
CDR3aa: CASSHYTDSAYEQYF
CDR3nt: TGTGCCAGCAGCCATTACACAGACAGCGCCTACGAGCAGTACTTC

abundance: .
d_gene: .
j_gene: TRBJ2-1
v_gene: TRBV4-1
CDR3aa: CASSQGLNDYNEQFF
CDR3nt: TGCGCCAGCAGCCAAGGACTAAACGACTACAATGAGCAGTTCTTC

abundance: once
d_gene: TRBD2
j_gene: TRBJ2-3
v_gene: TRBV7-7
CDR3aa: CASSPGTSGTDTQYF
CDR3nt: TGTGCTAGCAGCCCCGGGACTAGCGGCACAGATACGCAGTATTTT

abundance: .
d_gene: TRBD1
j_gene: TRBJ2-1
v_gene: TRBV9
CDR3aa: CASSEGQGVSYNEQFF
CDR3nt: TGTGCCAGCAGCGAAGGACAGGGGGTTTCCTACAATGAGCAGTTCTTC

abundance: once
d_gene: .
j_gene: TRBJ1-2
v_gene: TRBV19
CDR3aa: CASKAQQASYGYTF
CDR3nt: TGTGCCAGTAAGGCCCAACAGGCAAGCTATGGCTACACCTTC

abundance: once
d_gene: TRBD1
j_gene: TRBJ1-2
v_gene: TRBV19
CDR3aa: CASSIAPQGADYGYTF
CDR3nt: TGTGCCAGTAGTATTGCCCCACAGGGGGCGGACTATGGCTACACCTTC

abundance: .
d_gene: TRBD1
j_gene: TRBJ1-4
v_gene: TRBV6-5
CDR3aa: CASSQPGQLNEKLFF
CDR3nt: TGTGCCAGCAGTCAACCGGGACAGCTTAATGAAAAACTGTTTTTT

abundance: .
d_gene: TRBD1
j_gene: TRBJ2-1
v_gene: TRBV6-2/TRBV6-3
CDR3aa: CASSSLLGQGWGQFF
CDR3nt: TGTGCCAGCAGTTCTCTTCTAGGACAGGGGTGGGGGCAGTTCTTC

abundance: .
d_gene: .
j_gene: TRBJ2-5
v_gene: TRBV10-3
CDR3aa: CAISEPSSGTQETQYF
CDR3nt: TGTGCCATCAGTGAACCCAGCAGCGGTACACAAGAGACCCAGTACTTC

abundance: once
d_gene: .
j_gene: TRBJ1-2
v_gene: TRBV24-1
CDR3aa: CATSETANYGYTF
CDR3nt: TGTGCCACCAGTGAGACAGCTAACTATGGCTACACCTTC

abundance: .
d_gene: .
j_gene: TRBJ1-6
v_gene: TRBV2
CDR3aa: CASSKYRDNLYNSPLHF
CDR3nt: TGTGCCAGCAGTAAATACCGGGACAACCTCTATAATTCACCCCTCCACTTT

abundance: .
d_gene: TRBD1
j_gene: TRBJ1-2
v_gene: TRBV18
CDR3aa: CASSPGTEPNYGYTF
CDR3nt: TGTGCCAGCTCACCGGGGACAGAACCTAACTATGGCTACACCTTC

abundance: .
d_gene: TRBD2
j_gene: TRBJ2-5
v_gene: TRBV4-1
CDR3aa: CASSQDKVAGLETQYF
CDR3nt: TGCGCCAGCAGCCAAGATAAGGTAGCGGGGTTAGAGACCCAGTACTTC

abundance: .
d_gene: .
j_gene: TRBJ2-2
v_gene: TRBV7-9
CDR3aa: CASSLTGVLNTGELFF
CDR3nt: TGTGCCAGCAGCTTAACCGGGGTTCTTAACACCGGGGAGCTGTTTTTT

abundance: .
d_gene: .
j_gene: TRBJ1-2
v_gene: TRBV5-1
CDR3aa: CASSPGVGYGYTF
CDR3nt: TGCGCCAGCAGCCCCGGGGTGGGTTATGGCTACACCTTC

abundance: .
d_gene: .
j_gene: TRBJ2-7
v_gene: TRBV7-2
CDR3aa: CASSLVGGDYEQYF
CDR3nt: TGTGCCAGCAGCTTAGTCGGCGGGGACTACGAGCAGTACTTC

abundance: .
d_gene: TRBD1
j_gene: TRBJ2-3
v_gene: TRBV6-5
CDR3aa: CASSYGTGIFDTQYF
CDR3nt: TGTGCCAGCAGTTACGGGACAGGGATCTTCGATACGCAGTATTTT

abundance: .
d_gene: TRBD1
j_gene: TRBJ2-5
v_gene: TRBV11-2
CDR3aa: CASRTTGRETQYF
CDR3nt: TGTGCCAGCAGAACGACAGGGCGGGAGACCCAGTACTTC

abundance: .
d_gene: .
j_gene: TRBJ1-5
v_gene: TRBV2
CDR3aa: CASSEQGSGQPQHF
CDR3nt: TGTGCCAGCAGTGAACAGGGGTCGGGCCAGCCCCAGCATTTT

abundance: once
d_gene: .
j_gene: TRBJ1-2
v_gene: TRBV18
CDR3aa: CASSPGAVSYGYTF
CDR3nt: TGTGCCAGCTCACCGGGCGCTGTTAGCTATGGCTACACCTTC

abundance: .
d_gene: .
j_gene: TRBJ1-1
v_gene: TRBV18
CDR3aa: CASSPVPTLNTEAFF
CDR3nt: TGTGCCAGCTCGCCAGTCCCTACTCTGAACACTGAAGCTTTCTTT

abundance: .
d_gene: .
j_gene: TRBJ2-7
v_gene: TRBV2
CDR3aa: CASSVSALEQYF
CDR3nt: TGTGCCAGCAGTGTTTCAGCGCTCGAGCAGTACTTC

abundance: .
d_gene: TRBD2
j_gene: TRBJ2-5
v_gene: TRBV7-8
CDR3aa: CASSLSLAGGKTQYF
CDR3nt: TGTGCCAGCAGCTTATCACTAGCGGGGGGAAAGACCCAGTACTTC

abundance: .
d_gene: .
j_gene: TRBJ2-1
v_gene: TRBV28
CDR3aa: CASSWAGGRQFF
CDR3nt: TGTGCCAGCAGTTGGGCCGGGGGTCGCCAGTTCTTC

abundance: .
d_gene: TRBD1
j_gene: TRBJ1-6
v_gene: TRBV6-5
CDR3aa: CASRNRGRIPPLHF
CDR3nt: TGTGCCAGCAGGAACAGGGGCCGGATCCCACCCCTCCACTTT

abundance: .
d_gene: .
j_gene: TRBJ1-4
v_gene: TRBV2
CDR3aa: CASTGLRAGVATNEKLFF
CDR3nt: TGTGCCAGCACCGGACTGCGGGCCGGAGTTGCAACTAATGAAAAACTGTTTTTT

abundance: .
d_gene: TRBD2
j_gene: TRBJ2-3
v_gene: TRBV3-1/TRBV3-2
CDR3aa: CASSQEGGGTQYF
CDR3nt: TGTGCCAGCAGCCAAGAGGGCGGGGGAACGCAGTATTTT

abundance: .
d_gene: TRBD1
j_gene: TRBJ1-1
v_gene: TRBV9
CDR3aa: CASSERVGFEGAKTEAFF
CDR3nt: TGTGCCAGCAGCGAAAGGGTTGGGTTTGAGGGGGCGAAGACTGAAGCTTTCTTT

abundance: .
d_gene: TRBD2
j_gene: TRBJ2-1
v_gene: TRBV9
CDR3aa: CASSVGLAEQFF
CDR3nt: TGTGCCAGCAGCGTGGGACTAGCAGAGCAGTTCTTC